The 16 T cell receptor beta chains reported below all come from one sample, sequenced in a study of response to subunit inactivated influenza vaccine. TCRdb called the RT-PCR reads again in MiXCR, with one record for every CDR3 protein. Among 500,000 or so distinct CDR3 sequences listed, more than 15% were seen once. The sequences come from CD4+ T cells sorted from PBMCs, collected around 2 years after vaccination. The receptors stem from a man aged 50-75 years who received an inactivated influenza vaccine.

This clonotype showed up just a few times. J is TRBJ2-1 and V is TRBV30, with 10 bases matching TRBD2. Germline trimming cut 2 bases from V and 15 bases from J; bases unmatched to any gene: 13. This CDR3 spans 14 amino acids. Germline CDR1 GTSNPN, CDR2 SVGIG (reference sequence). CDR3 region: CAWSRSASGSRRFF. Here the CDR3 DNA reads TGTGCCTGGAGTAGGTCGGCTAGCGGGAGTAGGCGGTTCTTC.

The V call is TRBV9, the J call TRBJ2-6, with 10 bases identical to TRBD1. V lost 2 bases and J lost 3; bases outside the gene matches: 8. CDR3 size: 18 residues. CDR1 is SGDLS, CDR2 YYNGEE, per germline. CDR3 sequence (DNA): TGTGCCAGCAGCGTCAGTTACGACAGGGGGCTTGGGGCCAACGTCCTGACTTTC. Its protein product is CASSVSYDRGLGANVLTF.

J is TRBJ2-7 and V is TRBV12-3 or TRBV12-4; a weak D match, TRBD1 (6 bases). This CDR3 region has 13 residues. Trimming removed 6 bases at V and 5 bases at J, with 14 bases between. The CDR3 is CASSQTTGNEQYF. DNA for the CDR3: TGTGCCAGCAGCCAAACCACAGGGAACGAGCAGTACTTC.

The rearrangement joins TRBV20-1 to TRBJ2-7, with 14 positions matching TRBD2. V shed 6 bases and J 0 bases; nucleotides not matched to a gene: 4. The CDR3 covers 15 residues. Germline loops: CDR1 DFQATT, CDR2 SNEGSKA (reference sequence). CDR3 protein: CSAWTSGRYSYEQYF. CDR3 bases: TGCAGTGCGTGGACTAGCGGGAGGTACTCCTACGAGCAGTACTTC.

Only a few counts were recorded for this clonotype. The chain is built from TRBV4-2 and TRBJ1-3; D is unclear. The CDR3 runs 14 residues. V dropped 5 bases and J dropped 0 bases, with 8 bases sitting between them. Germline CDR1 is LGHNA and CDR2 is YNFKEQ. As DNA, the CDR3 is TGTGCCAGCAGCGAGAGACTCTCTGGAAACACCATATATTTT. This translates into CASSERLSGNTIYF.

This clonotype has just a few counts. The chain has TRBV29-1 and TRBJ1-1; D may be TRBD1 (5 bases). Germline CDR1 and CDR2: SQVTM and ANQGSEA. The CDR3 runs to 12 residues. V was trimmed by 7 bases and J by 1 base, leaving 10 bases between them. CDR3 bases: TGCAGCGCCGCGGACACGAACACTGAAGCTTTCTTT. Protein: CSAADTNTEAFF.

This chain connects TRBV20-1 to TRBJ1-2; 11 bases are a match to TRBD1. J lost 6 bases, V lost 4 bases, and 7 bases had no gene match. This CDR3 has 14 residues. Germline V gene data show CDR1 as DFQATT and CDR2 as SNEGSKA (reference sequence). The chain's CDR3 is CSATVGTGGNGYTF. The CDR3 DNA sequence: TGCAGTGCTACGGTTGGGACAGGGGGAAATGGCTACACCTTC.

The table lists this clonotype with many counts. The chain is built from TRBV11-2 and TRBJ2-1, with 11 bases aligning to TRBD2. Germline V gene data show CDR1 as SGHAT and CDR2 as FQNNGV. CDR3 size: 15 residues. The trim removed 4 bases at V and 7 bases at J, leaving 6 bases unmatched. CDR3 in amino acids: CASSSSSGGHNEQFF. In DNA form, the CDR3 reads TGTGCCAGCAGCTCCTCTAGCGGGGGGCATAATGAGCAGTTCTTC.

This sequence joins TRBV27 and TRBJ2-1; TRBD2 might be the D (7 bases). This CDR3 contains 15 residues. V was shortened by 6 bases and J by 5 bases, with 17 bases between the two germline ends. Germline-derived CDR1 and CDR2 are MNHEY and SMNVEV (reference sequence). The CDR3 loop is CASSLNGGAHNEQFF. The CDR3 DNA sequence: TGTGCCAGCAGCCTCAATGGGGGGGCCCACAATGAGCAGTTCTTC.

This clonotype occurred a few times. An end of the junction does not agree with germline; a read error may underlie this. DNA of the CDR3: TGCAGCGTGGCCTTCGGAGATGCGCAGTATTTT. Translation: CSVAFGDAQYF. The rearrangement links TRBV29-1 to TRBJ2-3, with no clear D. CDR3 length: 11 residues. Germline assignment: CDR1 SQVTM and CDR2 ANQGSEA.

The chain employs TRBV20-1 and TRBJ2-2; D perhaps matches TRBD2 (5 bases). Germline V lookup: CDR1 DFQATT, CDR2 SNEGSKA (reference sequence). V lost 0 bases and J lost 5, with 16 bases in between. The CDR3 extends over 16 amino acids. CDR3 loop: CSARDYSALGTGELFF. CDR3 coding DNA: TGCAGTGCTAGAGATTATAGCGCCCTGGGGACCGGGGAGCTGTTTTTT.

In its sample, this clonotype was seen a few times. The chain couples TRBV4-3 to TRBJ2-7; D gene uncertain. Deletions cut 6 bases from V and 3 bases from J, with 15 bases between. This CDR3 has 14 residues. CDR1 is LGHNA, CDR2 YSLEER, per germline. The CDR3 sequence: CASSQSHKDYEQYF. CDR3 DNA sequence: TGCGCCAGCAGTCAAAGTCACAAAGACTACGAGCAGTACTTC.

The table lists this clonotype with many counts. This chain uses TRBV29-1 with TRBJ2-5; D not certain. This CDR3 has 14 amino acids. Germline loops: CDR1 SQVTM, CDR2 ANQGSEA. V was pared by 5 bases and J by 2 bases, with 15 bases between. The DNA of the CDR3 is TGCAGCGTTAGGGCGGCAGCGACTCAAGAGACCCAGTACTTC. This encodes CSVRAAATQETQYF.

This chain joins TRBV28 and TRBJ1-6; D is perhaps TRBD1 (5 bases). The V end lost 4 bases, the J end lost 8 bases, and 6 bases lay between the germline ends. Germline CDR1 is MDHEN and CDR2 is SYDVKM. This CDR3 spans 12 amino acids. CDR3 sequence (DNA): TGTGCCAGCAGTTCACAGGATTCACCCCTCCACTTT. It yields the protein CASSSQDSPLHF.

J is TRBJ2-1 and V is TRBV20-1; the D gene is possibly TRBD1 (5 bases). This CDR3 is built from 14 residues. Trimming left V 1 base short and J 4 bases short, with 11 bases between. Per the germline V gene, CDR1 is DFQATT and CDR2 is SNEGSKA (reference sequence). CDR3 protein: CSARGSDKYNEQFF. In nucleotides, the CDR3 is TGCAGTGCTAGAGGCTCGGACAAGTACAATGAGCAGTTCTTC.

Concerning this clonotype itself: Sequence at one end of the junction differs from germline and may be a read error. The rearrangement joins TRBV10-3 to TRBJ2-1; 13 bases are shared with TRBD2. The CDR3 contains 16 residues. Germline V gene data show CDR1 as ENHRY and CDR2 as SYGVKD. The CDR3 region is CAISWTSGGPNNVQFF. The CDR3 DNA follows: TGTGCCATCAGCTGGACTAGCGGGGGACCAAACAATGTGCAGTTCTTC.